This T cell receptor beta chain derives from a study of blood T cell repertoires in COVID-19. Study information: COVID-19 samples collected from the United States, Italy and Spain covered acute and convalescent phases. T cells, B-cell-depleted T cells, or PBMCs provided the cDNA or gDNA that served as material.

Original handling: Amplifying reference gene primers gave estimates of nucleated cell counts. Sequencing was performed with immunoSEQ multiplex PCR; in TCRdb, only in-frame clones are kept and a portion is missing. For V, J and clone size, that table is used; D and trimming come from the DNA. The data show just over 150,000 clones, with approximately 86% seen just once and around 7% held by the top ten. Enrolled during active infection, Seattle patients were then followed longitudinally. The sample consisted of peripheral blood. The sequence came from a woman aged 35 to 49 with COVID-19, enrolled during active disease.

CDR3: CASSEASGLGPNYGYTF. The CDR3 nucleotides read TGTGCCAGCAGTGAAGCTTCAGGTTTGGGCCCTAACTATGGCTACACCTTC. The genes are TRBV2 and TRBJ1-2; D remains unclear. The CDR3 is made up of 17 amino acids. Germline CDR1 reads SNHLY; CDR2 reads FYNNEI. The V end lost 0 bases, the J end lost 0 bases, and 14 bases lay between the germline ends.